The 16 T cell receptor beta chains below were found in one sample sequenced in a study of shared clonotypes between healthy human individuals. Profiled with immunoSEQ multiplex PCR; TCRdb holds only in-frame clones, not every one. The table lists approximately 2.5 million clones, roughly 93% of them singletons. Material: naive CD4+ T cells from PBMCs. Subset in this sample: CD45RA+ positively selected. The receptors were gathered from a man aged 18 to 35 in good health. Some clones in this sample may be carry-over from other donors' samples.

The gene calls are TRBV28 and TRBJ1-4, with D hard to call. The CDR3 covers 14 residues. V was shortened by 7 bases and J by 7 bases, with 16 bases between the two germline ends. Per germline, CDR1 MDHEN and CDR2 SYDVKM. DNA for the CDR3: TGTGCCAGCAATAATCTACTGGGAGGTGAAAAACTGTTTTTT. It is translated as CASNNLLGGEKLFF.

This clone was seen more than once but under ten times. Different DNA sequences within this sample yield the same CDR3. V and J are TRBV28 and TRBJ2-1; D gene ambiguous. Looked up from germline, CDR1 is MDHEN and CDR2 is SYDVKM. The CDR3 runs to 12 residues. V lost 3 bases and J 4 bases, leaving 4 bases between the germline ends. In DNA, the CDR3 is TGTGCCAGCAGTTTGGGATACAATGAGCAGTTCTTC. Its protein product is CASSLGYNEQFF.

The genes are TRBV6-1 and TRBJ2-5; 9 nucleotides align to TRBD1. This CDR3 is 15 amino acids long. Germline CDR1 reads MNHNS; CDR2 reads SASEGT. Losses at the gene ends were 4 bases for V and 4 bases for J; bases not matched to a gene: 7. The CDR3 DNA follows: TGTGCCAGCAGTGGGGACAGGGTGGGAGCAGAGACCCAGTACTTC. Its translation is CASSGDRVGAETQYF.

This clone showed up just a few times. The rearrangement joins TRBV30 to TRBJ1-1, with TRBD1 as a possible D gene (6 bases). Germline CDR1 GTSNPN, CDR2 SVGIG (reference sequence). The CDR3 is 15 residues long. V lost 0 bases, J lost 3 bases, and 14 bases lay in between. The DNA for the CDR3 is TGTGCCTGGAGTGTAGGGTTAAACAGGGACACTGAAGCTTTCTTT. It yields the protein CAWSVGLNRDTEAFF.

CDR3: CAWSGQGLGSPLHF. CDR3 nucleotides: TGTGCCTGGAGTGGACAGGGACTAGGTTCACCCCTCCACTTT. The chain is built from TRBV30 and TRBJ1-6, with 7 bases that match TRBD1. The CDR3 is 14 amino acids. The V and J ends lost 1 base and 9 bases, in that order; junction bases with no gene match: 6. The germline gives CDR1 GTSNPN, CDR2 SVGIG (reference sequence).

The rearrangement joins TRBV6-5 to TRBJ2-3, with 12 nucleotides matching TRBD2. Trimming cost V 6 bases and J 4 bases; bases outside gene matches: 2. There are 14 residues in the CDR3. CDR1 is MNHEY and CDR2 is SVGAGI in the germline V gene. The CDR3 DNA follows: TGTGCCAGCAGACTAGCGGGGGGCGCAGATACGCAGTATTTT. This translates into CASRLAGGADTQYF.

V usage is TRBV28 and J usage is TRBJ2-7; a weak D match, TRBD2 (6 bases). Germline CDR1 is MDHEN and CDR2 is SYDVKM. The CDR3 extends over 14 amino acids. Trimming removed 6 bases at V and 2 bases at J, with 14 bases between. The CDR3 loop is CASRGGARPYEQYF. As DNA, the CDR3 is TGTGCCAGCAGGGGAGGAGCCAGGCCCTACGAGCAGTACTTC.

As to this clone: This CDR3 is also generated by other DNA sequences in the sample. V and J are TRBV7-2 and TRBJ2-7, with TRBD2 matching over 10 bases. Germline values: CDR1 SGHTA, CDR2 FQGNSA. Unmatched junction bases numbered 8, after V lost 6 bases and J lost 3 bases. CDR3 length: 15 residues. The CDR3 nucleotides read TGTGCCAGCAGACCAAGGCTAGCGGGAGACTACGAGCAGTACTTC. Amino acid sequence: CASRPRLAGDYEQYF.

The V gene is TRBV28, the J gene TRBJ1-4, with D perhaps matching TRBD1 (5 bases). The CDR3 totals 14 residues. Germline assignment: CDR1 MDHEN and CDR2 SYDVKM. The V end was cut by 5 bases, the J end by 6 bases, with 13 bases between. DNA for the CDR3: TGTGCCAGCAGTCGCGCCGCGGGGGATGAAAAACTGTTTTTT. Translation gives CASSRAAGDEKLFF.

As DNA, the CDR3 is TGTGCCACCAACCCCGGGCCAGGCGGACCAGAGTGGCGTCCGTTCTTC. Translation: CATNPGPGGPEWRPFF. The chain uses TRBV10-3 and TRBJ2-1; D is uncertain. The CDR3 loop spans 16 amino acids. Germline CDR1 is ENHRY and CDR2 is SYGVKD. With 10 bases removed from V and 15 bases from J, the gap between germline ends came to 34 bases.

The rearrangement joins TRBV30 to TRBJ1-2; tentatively, D is TRBD1 (6 bases). This CDR3 is built from 14 residues. Trimming removed 3 bases at V and 7 bases at J, with 18 bases between. Germline V lookup: CDR1 GTSNPN, CDR2 SVGIG (reference sequence). The CDR3: CAWRLRGGAAGYTF. The CDR3, as DNA: TGTGCCTGGAGGCTCCGTGGGGGGGCGGCTGGCTACACCTTC.

This chain links TRBV18 with TRBJ1-1; D not certain. The CDR3 loop spans 16 amino acids. Trimming shortened V by 2 bases and J by 0 bases, and 13 bases separated the two germline ends. CDR1 is KGHSH, CDR2 LQKENI, per germline. CDR3 protein: CASSPGSYLMNTEAFF. DNA of the CDR3: TGTGCCAGCTCACCAGGGAGTTATCTCATGAACACTGAAGCTTTCTTT.

This chain uses TRBV5-8 with TRBJ2-1, with TRBD2 as a possible D gene (5 bases). The germline V gene encodes CDR1 SGHTS and CDR2 YDEGEE. V dropped 1 base and J dropped 13 bases, with 9 bases sitting between them. This CDR3 region has 11 residues. The CDR3 loop reads CASSLRGPQFF. DNA for the CDR3: TGTGCCAGCAGCTTGAGAGGGCCCCAGTTCTTC.

This clone turned up a few times. The rearrangement uses TRBV7-9 and TRBJ1-5; D perhaps matches TRBD1 (5 bases). The CDR3 sequence is 13 residues long. Trimming took 2 bases from V and 6 from J, leaving 8 bases between them. Germline CDR1 and CDR2: SEHNR and FQNEAQ (reference sequence). The CDR3 DNA reads TGTGCCAGCAGCTTACAGGGATTTCAGCCCCAGCATTTT. Protein: CASSLQGFQPQHF.

As for this clone: This sample includes further DNA sequences coding for the same CDR3. The rearrangement uses TRBV7-6 and TRBJ2-3; no firm D call. The CDR3 consists of 15 residues. Between the trimmed V and J ends, which lost 0 bases and 0 bases, there was a span of 7 bases. Per the germline V gene, CDR1 is SGHVS and CDR2 is FNYEAQ. The CDR3 DNA reads as TGTGCCAGCAGCTTAGCGGGAACTAGCACAGATACGCAGTATTTT. Translating gives CASSLAGTSTDTQYF.

V and J are TRBV6-6 and TRBJ1-5; 9 bases agree with TRBD1. With 6 bases clipped from V and 2 bases from J, the junction kept 8 bases outside the gene matches. The CDR3 runs 16 residues. Germline V gene sequence: CDR1 MNHNY, CDR2 SVGAGI (reference sequence). CDR3 in DNA: TGTGCCAGCAGGAGGACAGGGGATAATCGCAATCAGCCCCAGCATTTT. Its protein is CASRRTGDNRNQPQHF.